These T cell receptor beta chains were read from a single sample in a study of shared clonotypes between healthy human individuals. TCRdb's table, derived via immunoSEQ multiplex PCR, lists solely in-frame clones and lacks some. The data hold roughly 890,000 clones, with 92% observed a single time. Sequenced: naive CD8+ T cells sorted from blood. These receptors came from a man aged 25-40 years in good health. The CDR3 runs from the conserved cysteine through the conserved F or W. The D gene is left open where the match is weak. Expanded clones are given a class, and other clones once, few, many or no size at all.

D,size,J,V,CDR3,DNA
NA,NA,TRBJ2-1,TRBV1,CTSSQDWEGEDEQFF,TGCACCAGCAGCCAAGATTGGGAGGGAGAGGATGAGCAGTTCTTC
TRBD2,once,TRBJ2-7,TRBV30,CAPDSLCSGSSYEQYF,TGTGCCCCCGACTCCCTCTGTAGCGGGAGCTCCTACGAGCAGTACTTC
TRBD2,NA,TRBJ2-5,TRBV6-1,CASSELWTSGGETQYF,TGTGCCAGCAGTGAACTGTGGACTAGCGGGGGGGAGACCCAGTACTTC
TRBD1,once,TRBJ2-5,TRBV7-7,CASSERTGSEETQYF,TGTGCTAGCAGCGAAAGGACAGGGTCGGAAGAGACCCAGTACTTC
NA,NA,TRBJ1-1,TRBV4-1,CASSQGIDQFQAFF,TGCGCCAGCAGCCAAGGTATCGACCAGTTCCAGGCTTTCTTT
TRBD2,few,TRBJ2-7,TRBV7-2,CASSLALAGGEQYF,TGTGCCAGCAGCTTAGCCCTAGCGGGGGGGGAGCAGTACTTC
TRBD2,NA,TRBJ2-5,TRBV13,CASSLSSGGPQYF,TGTGCCAGCAGCTTATCTAGCGGGGGGCCCCAGTACTTC
TRBD2,NA,TRBJ2-1,TRBV6-1,CASTEGTSGWDEQFF,TGTGCCAGCACCGAGGGGACTAGCGGGTGGGATGAGCAGTTCTTC
NA,NA,TRBJ2-7,TRBV7-9,CASSRAENPYEQYF,TGTGCCAGCAGCCGAGCCGAAAACCCCTACGAGCAGTACTTC
TRBD1,NA,TRBJ1-1,TRBV27,CASSSGQEDTEAFF,TGTGCCAGCAGTTCCGGACAGGAAGACACTGAAGCTTTCTTT
TRBD2,NA,TRBJ2-1,TRBV7-9,CASRKPGLAFDEQFF,TGTGCCAGCAGAAAGCCGGGACTAGCTTTCGATGAGCAGTTCTTC
NA,NA,TRBJ2-3,TRBV7-2,CASSLGFGRADTQYF,TGTGCCAGCAGCTTAGGGTTTGGCAGAGCAGATACGCAGTATTTT
NA,once,TRBJ1-1,TRBV19,CASSLAGAEMNTEAFF,TGTGCCAGTAGTTTGGCGGGGGCGGAGATGAACACTGAAGCTTTCTTT
TRBD2,once,TRBJ2-5,TRBV7-9,CASRSGLAGVGETQYF,TGTGCCAGCAGATCAGGACTAGCGGGAGTCGGGGAGACCCAGTACTTC
NA,NA,TRBJ2-3,TRBV7-9,CASSYPQGRTDTQYF,TGTGCCAGCAGCTATCCACAGGGTAGAACAGATACGCAGTATTTT
NA,NA,TRBJ2-3,TRBV4-1,CASSQRGTSTDTQYF,TGCGCCAGCAGCCAGCGTGGGACCAGCACAGATACGCAGTATTTT
TRBD2,NA,TRBJ2-3,TRBV9,CASSARLALSTDTQYF,TGTGCCAGCAGCGCCAGACTAGCGTTGAGCACAGATACGCAGTATTTT
NA,NA,TRBJ1-5,TRBV11-1,CASSPGAAQPQHF,TGTGCCAGCAGCCCGGGGGCAGCGCAGCCCCAGCATTTT
NA,NA,TRBJ1-2,TRBV2,CASSDDQGRGYTF,TGTGCCAGCAGTGATGACCAGGGTAGAGGCTACACCTTC
TRBD2,NA,TRBJ2-6,TRBV11-2,CASSPALAGEIIGANVLTF,TGTGCCAGCAGCCCCGCCCTAGCGGGAGAAATCATCGGGGCCAACGTCCTGACTTTC
NA,NA,TRBJ2-7,TRBV23-1,CASSGVYEQYF,TGCGCCAGCAGTGGGGTTTACGAGCAGTACTTC
TRBD2,NA,TRBJ2-1,TRBV11-2,CASSLEAGAYNEQFF,TGTGCCAGCAGCTTAGAGGCGGGGGCCTACAATGAGCAGTTCTTC
TRBD2,NA,TRBJ2-5,TRBV2,CASSEGGGGPGETQYF,TGTGCCAGCAGTGAAGGTGGGGGAGGGCCCGGTGAGACCCAGTACTTC
NA,NA,TRBJ2-3,TRBV7-9,CASTRPDGTSTDTQYF,TGTGCCAGCACCCGCCCCGATGGGACTAGCACAGATACGCAGTATTTT
NA,NA,TRBJ2-2,TRBV7-9,CASSPWENTGELFF,TGTGCCAGCAGCCCCTGGGAGAACACCGGGGAGCTGTTTTTT
TRBD2,NA,TRBJ2-1,TRBV15,CATSTTYRLAPNYNEQFF,TGTGCCACCAGCACTACCTATCGACTAGCACCTAACTACAATGAGCAGTTCTTC
NA,NA,TRBJ1-5,TRBV5-5,CASSGGVNGNQPQHF,TGTGCCAGCAGCGGAGGGGTTAATGGCAATCAGCCCCAGCATTTT
NA,NA,TRBJ2-5,TRBV7-8,CASSLAYRSYQETQYF,TGTGCCAGCAGCTTAGCCTACCGATCGTACCAAGAGACCCAGTACTTC
NA,NA,TRBJ2-3,TRBV19,CASSITDLRTDTQYF,TGTGCCAGTAGTATAACAGACCTACGCACAGATACGCAGTATTTT
NA,NA,TRBJ2-7,TRBV13,CASSLLRSYEQYF,TGTGCCAGCTCTCTTCTGCGTTCCTACGAGCAGTACTTC
TRBD2,NA,TRBJ2-3,TRBV5-1,CASSLGLAGGYTDTQYF,TGCGCCAGCAGCTTGGGTCTAGCGGGAGGATACACAGATACGCAGTATTTT
NA,NA,TRBJ2-2,TRBV27,CASSLFHRENTGELFF,TGTGCCAGCAGTTTATTCCACAGGGAGAACACCGGGGAGCTGTTTTTT
NA,NA,TRBJ1-5,TRBV7-9,CASSLGRRGGSNQPQHF,TGTGCCAGCAGCTTAGGGCGCCGGGGTGGTAGCAATCAGCCCCAGCATTTT
NA,NA,TRBJ2-5,TRBV7-9,CASRRTDQETQYF,TGTGCCAGCAGGAGGACAGACCAAGAGACCCAGTACTTC
NA,once,TRBJ2-7,TRBV7-6,CASSSKIGIVHEQYF,TGTGCCAGCAGCTCTAAGATCGGCATTGTGCACGAGCAGTACTTC
NA,once,TRBJ2-3,TRBV5-8,CASSLELASTDTQYF,TGTGCCAGCAGCTTGGAGCTAGCGAGCACAGATACGCAGTATTTT
TRBD1,NA,TRBJ1-2,TRBV15,CATSDRDRDGGYTF,TGTGCCACCAGCGACCGGGACAGGGATGGTGGCTACACCTTC
NA,few,TRBJ2-4,TRBV4-3,CASRDTKNIQYF,TGCGCCAGCCGGGACACGAAAAACATTCAGTACTTC
NA,NA,TRBJ2-1,TRBV4-2,CASSQAELLNNEQFF,TGTGCCAGCAGCCAAGCTGAGCTACTTAACAATGAGCAGTTCTTC
TRBD1,once,TRBJ1-2,TRBV12-5,CASGSPGQGDGYTF,TGTGCTAGTGGATCTCCGGGACAGGGCGATGGCTACACCTTC
NA,NA,TRBJ2-5,TRBV11-2,CASSTFGAKAPRYQETQYF,TGTGCCAGCAGCACATTCGGGGCCAAGGCCCCAAGGTACCAAGAGACCCAGTACTTC
NA,NA,TRBJ2-5,TRBV2,CATPGRRETQYF,TGTGCCACCCCCGGACGCCGGGAGACCCAGTACTTC
NA,NA,TRBJ1-5,TRBV4-1,CASSRDSGNQPQHF,TGCGCCAGCAGCCGAGACAGCGGGAATCAGCCCCAGCATTTT
TRBD2,NA,TRBJ2-3,TRBV4-3,CASSQDWGGLAGEGDTQYF,TGCGCCAGCAGCCAAGATTGGGGAGGACTAGCGGGAGAAGGAGATACGCAGTATTTT
TRBD1,NA,TRBJ1-4,TRBV29-1,CSALGAGGATNEKLFF,TGCAGCGCCCTCGGAGCAGGGGGTGCAACTAATGAAAAACTGTTTTTT
TRBD2,once,TRBJ2-3,TRBV7-2,CASSLEGLAGVLSTDTQYF,TGTGCCAGCAGCTTAGAAGGGCTAGCGGGAGTCCTCAGCACAGATACGCAGTATTTT
NA,NA,TRBJ2-1,TRBV15,CATSRAPRESIYNEQFF,TGTGCCACCAGCAGAGCCCCTCGGGAGTCAATCTACAATGAGCAGTTCTTC
NA,NA,TRBJ2-7,TRBV5-1,CASGVGVGYEQYF,TGCGCCTCTGGGGTCGGAGTAGGCTACGAGCAGTACTTC
NA,once,TRBJ2-1,TRBV7-2,CASSLKGNEQFF,TGTGCCAGCAGCCTGAAAGGGAATGAGCAGTTCTTC
TRBD2,NA,TRBJ2-7,TRBV4-1,CASSHGLAGYEQYF,TGCGCCAGCAGCCACGGACTAGCGGGCTACGAGCAGTACTTC
NA,NA,TRBJ1-1,TRBV9,CASSVGLGMNTEAFF,TGTGCCAGCAGCGTAGGACTGGGCATGAACACTGAAGCTTTCTTT
NA,NA,TRBJ2-1,TRBV2,CASRGEIHNEQFF,TGTGCCAGCAGGGGGGAGATACACAATGAGCAGTTCTTC
NA,NA,TRBJ2-1,TRBV29-1,CSAGPDREDLNEQFF,TGCAGCGCTGGTCCTGACAGGGAGGACTTGAATGAGCAGTTCTTC
NA,NA,TRBJ1-1,TRBV11-2,CASSVTGDPTSTEAFF,TGTGCCAGCAGCGTCACGGGGGACCCCACGAGCACTGAAGCTTTCTTT